This T cell receptor beta chain was sequenced in a study of prognosis after radiotherapy for stage I lung cancer. Study in general: Radiotherapy was SBRT in 3 to 5 fractions with a biologically effective dose of at least 100 Gy.

Whole-study findings and limits: Diminished Shannon entropy following stereotactic body radiation therapy characterized patients who developed distant metastases. Patients who had metastases reportedly showed TRBV and TRBJ gene usage that varied from that of patients who did not.

The germline CDR1 and CDR2 sequences are SGHTS and YDEGEE. The V gene lost 4 bases and the J gene lost 3 bases, with 11 bases spanning the gap. The length of the CDR3 is 13 residues. Multiplex PCR, run in two rounds, amplified TCR beta CDR3 from genomic DNA. Primers (each specific to one TRBV or TRBJ gene) were used in first-round PCR. TCRdb re-called the multiplex PCR reads with MiXCR, one entry per CDR3 protein. The table records under 20,000 distinct CDR3 sequences, 50% to 60% of them present only once. This clonotype was detected ten times or more. The antigen remains undetermined. The source of this sequence is a donor aged 50 or older with non-small cell lung cancer. This sample comprised PBMCs, obtained before or after stereotactic body radiation therapy (not recorded which). This chain connects TRBV5-8 to TRBJ2-7; a weak D match, TRBD1 (6 bases). For the CDR3, the DNA is TGTGCCAGCAGCGGGACACTCATCTACGAGCAGTACTTC. Amino acids: CASSGTLIYEQYF. The full variable domain, with the rest looked up from reference TRBV5-8 and TRBJ2-7, is EAGVTQSPTHLIKTRGQQATLRCSPISGHTSVYWYQQALGLGLQFLLWYDEGEERNRGNFPPRFSGRQFPNYSSELNVNALELEDSALYLCASSGTLIYEQYFGPGTRLTVT.